This TCR beta chain originates from a study of blood T cell repertoires in COVID-19. Germline CDR1 and CDR2: MNHEY and SMNVEV (reference sequence). With 6 bases removed from V and 5 bases from J, the gap between germline ends came to 11 bases. This CDR3 is 12 amino acids long. Methods used by the authors: Researchers report that nucleated cell counts were estimated from reference gene primer amplification. Using immunoSEQ multiplex PCR, the repertoire was profiled, and TCRdb retains in-frame clones only, with some absent. V, J and clone size are those of that table, while D and trimming were read from the DNA. The sample holds fewer than 250,000 clones, approximately 85% seen once.

Sequenced sample: peripheral blood. V is TRBV27 and J is TRBJ2-7; possible D gene TRBD1, 6 bases. The receptor was isolated from a middle-aged man with acute or convalescent COVID-19. The CDR3 region has the DNA TGTGCCAGCAGGACAGGAGGCCACGAGCAGTACTTC. Translated, it gives CASRTGGHEQYF.